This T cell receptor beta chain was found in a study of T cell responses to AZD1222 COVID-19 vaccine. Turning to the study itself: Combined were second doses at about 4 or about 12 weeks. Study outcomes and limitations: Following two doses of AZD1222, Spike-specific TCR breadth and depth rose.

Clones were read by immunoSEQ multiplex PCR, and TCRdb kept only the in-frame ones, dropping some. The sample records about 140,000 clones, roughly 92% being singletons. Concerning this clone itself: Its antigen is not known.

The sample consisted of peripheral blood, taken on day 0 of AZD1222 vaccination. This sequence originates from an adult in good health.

In DNA, the CDR3 is TGTGCCAGCAGCCACTCCCCGACAGGGACCGGGGAGCTGTTTTTT. Its translation: CASSHSPTGTGELFF. The chain uses TRBV3-1 (or the pseudogene TRBV3-2) and TRBJ2-2, with 7 bases identical to TRBD1. The CDR3 length is 15 residues. Trimming removed 3 bases from V and 5 bases from J; junction bases left unmatched: 6. Per the germline V gene, CDR1 is LGHDT and CDR2 is YNNKEL (reference sequence).